These 15 T cell receptor beta chains were all obtained from the same sample, sequenced in a study of blood T cell repertoires in COVID-19. Clones were read by immunoSEQ multiplex PCR, and TCRdb kept only the in-frame ones, dropping some. The data show fewer than 350,000 clones, with about 85% seen just once and about 2.3% held by the top ten. The sequencing sample was made of PBMCs or T cells enriched from blood (not recorded which). The source is a woman aged 50 to 60 who had recovered from COVID-19.

The rearrangement links TRBV18 to TRBJ1-5; D remains unclear. This CDR3 has 17 amino acids. Per germline, CDR1 KGHSH and CDR2 LQKENI. The V and J ends lost 2 bases and 4 bases respectively, with 18 bases between them. This chain's CDR3 is CASSPKEQTDLNQPQHF. In DNA form, the CDR3 reads TGTGCCAGCTCACCAAAGGAACAAACCGACTTAAATCAGCCCCAGCATTTT.

Remarks on this clone: The junction departs from the called germline gene at one end, perhaps through a read error. The chain recombines TRBV6-5 with TRBJ2-1; unclear D gene. Germline assignment: CDR1 MNHEY and CDR2 SVGAGI. This CDR3 has 11 residues. The DNA for the CDR3 is TGTGCCAGCGTTTTCCTAGGCCCCCAGATCTTC. Protein sequence: CASVFLGPQIF.

The CDR3 bases are TGTGCCAGCTCACAGACTAGTGCCGCCGGGGAGCTGTTTTTT. This sequence encodes CASSQTSAAGELFF. The gene calls are TRBV18 and TRBJ2-2; TRBD2 might be the D (6 bases). This CDR3 region has 14 residues. Trimming took off 4 bases at V and 6 bases at J, with 12 bases between the two ends. The germline V gene has CDR1 KGHSH and CDR2 LQKENI.

This chain links TRBV10-3 with TRBJ1-3; TRBD1 aligns across 7 bases. The V gene end was trimmed by 5 bases and the J gene end by 4 bases; junction bases not matched to a gene: 5. Per the germline V gene, CDR1 is ENHRY and CDR2 is SYGVKD. The CDR3 spans 14 residues. The CDR3 DNA sequence: TGTGCCATCAGTCAGACAGGGCCCGGAAACACCATATATTTT. It is translated as CAISQTGPGNTIYF.

This chain uses TRBV7-2 with TRBJ1-2, with TRBD1 matching over 7 bases. Trimming cost V 5 bases and J 4 bases; bases outside gene matches: 10. The CDR3 covers 15 residues. The germline gives CDR1 SGHTA, CDR2 FQGNSA. The CDR3 bases are TGTGCCAGCAGCCAGGGGGGCCAGACCATCTATGGCTACACCTTC. Amino acids: CASSQGGQTIYGYTF.

V and J are TRBV19 and TRBJ1-1, with D unclear. Germline CDR1 and CDR2: LNHDA and SQIVND (reference sequence). Trimming stripped 7 bases from V and 1 base from J, with 4 bases between. CDR3 length equals 11 residues. The CDR3 DNA follows: TGTGCCAGTACCAGGAACACTGAAGCTTTCTTT. Its translation: CASTRNTEAFF.

The chain links TRBV19 to TRBJ2-5; D is possibly TRBD2 (5 bases). Trimming removed 4 bases at V and 2 bases at J, with 8 bases between. The CDR3 is made up of 13 amino acids. Germline lookup yields CDR1 LNHDA and CDR2 SQIVND (reference sequence). The CDR3 sequence is CASSRTVQETQYF. The DNA for the CDR3 is TGTGCCAGTAGTAGGACTGTACAAGAGACCCAGTACTTC.

This chain joins TRBV27 and TRBJ1-6; 7 nucleotides agree with TRBD1. J lost 9 bases, V lost 5 bases, and 7 bases had no gene match. The CDR3 is 14 amino acids. Germline CDR1 is MNHEY and CDR2 is SMNVEV (reference sequence). This CDR3 reads CASSPQRGPSPLHF. The CDR3 DNA follows: TGTGCCAGCAGTCCCCAAAGGGGGCCTTCACCCCTCCACTTT.

J is TRBJ2-2 and V is TRBV5-1; 11 bases align to TRBD2. The germline V gene has CDR1 SGHRS and CDR2 YFSETQ. V shed 4 bases and J 1 base; nucleotides not matched to a gene: 3. The CDR3 is made up of 16 amino acids. The CDR3 sequence is CASSQGLAGNTGELFF. CDR3 bases: TGCGCCAGCAGCCAAGGACTAGCGGGGAACACCGGGGAGCTGTTTTTT.

This chain links TRBV6-1 with TRBJ1-6; no firm D call. V was shortened by 1 base and J by 9 bases, with 10 bases between the two germline ends. Germline loops: CDR1 MNHNS, CDR2 SASEGT. This CDR3 region has 14 residues. The CDR3 sequence: CASSEGQWASPLHF. CDR3 nucleotide sequence: TGTGCCAGCAGTGAAGGGCAGTGGGCTTCACCCCTCCACTTT.

This sequence joins TRBV6-5 and TRBJ2-7; TRBD2 matches at 10 bases. The J segment lost 6 bases and the V segment lost 7 bases, leaving 9 bases of the junction unmatched. Germline CDR1 reads MNHEY; CDR2 reads SVGAGI. The CDR3 is made up of 14 amino acids. CDR3 coding DNA: TGTGCCAGCAACCCGGGACTAGCGCTTCTCGAGCAGTACTTC. Protein: CASNPGLALLEQYF.

A single count supports this clone. The chain recombines TRBV19 with TRBJ2-7; possibly TRBD1 for D (5 bases). Trimming shortened V by 0 bases and J by 3 bases, and 6 bases separated the two germline ends. The germline V gene has CDR1 LNHDA and CDR2 SQIVND (reference sequence). The CDR3 totals 13 residues. This CDR3 reads CASSIDDSYEQYF. DNA of the CDR3: TGTGCCAGTAGTATAGACGACAGCTACGAGCAGTACTTC.

This clone was counted once. This chain links TRBV5-1 with TRBJ1-2; 8 bases agree with TRBD1. The germline CDR1 and CDR2 sequences are SGHRS and YFSETQ. The CDR3 is made up of 15 amino acids. Trimming took 4 bases from V and 2 from J; bases not matched to a gene: 7. CDR3 amino acids: CASSRTDRGNYGYTF. As DNA, the CDR3 is TGCGCCAGCAGCAGAACCGACAGGGGAAACTATGGCTACACCTTC.

The chain combines TRBV5-4 with TRBJ2-7; 8 bases agree with TRBD1. This CDR3 is 15 amino acids long. With V trimmed by 2 bases and J by 3 bases, 7 bases remained unmatched. Germline V lookup: CDR1 SGHNT, CDR2 YYREEE (reference sequence). The CDR3 spells CASSLVGTGIYEQYF. CDR3 sequence (DNA): TGTGCCAGCAGCTTAGTCGGGACAGGAATCTACGAGCAGTACTTC.

The chain has TRBV18 and TRBJ1-2; 7 bases agree with TRBD1. Germline V gives CDR1 KGHSH, CDR2 LQKENI. The CDR3 is 14 residues long. Losses at the gene ends were 3 bases for V and 4 bases for J; bases not matched to a gene: 5. In DNA form, the CDR3 reads TGTGCCAGCTCACCGCAGGGACAGCTCTATGGCTACACCTTC. The encoded protein is CASSPQGQLYGYTF.